This TCR beta chain originates from a study of blood T cell repertoires in COVID-19 (dated by TCRdb to 2018 to 2020). For the study in its entirety: Collaborator samples came from the United States, Italy and Spain and covered acute and convalescent phases of COVID-19. The samples were drawn from two sources: the first 160 participants of the ongoing ImmuneRACE study, and 1,254 subjects contributed by 6 global collaborators. Sample metadata almost always included a de-identified subject ID, COVID-19 status, age in years and sex. The repertoires were released in a freely available public database intended as a resource for research on the immune response to SARS-CoV-2. Deeply sampled blood TCRbeta repertoires from subjects exposed to, actively infected with, or recovered from COVID-19 were included in the dataset. Where available, HLA class I and class II types were taken from metadata supplied by the sample provider and were not determined by assay-based typing. The prospective study material was composed of cDNA or gDNA derived from T cells, B-cell-depleted T cells, or PBMCs. Summary of the overall study and its limitations: How much clinical and demographic metadata was included differed by source and by participant, and the metadata was provided uncurated.

Participants in the prospective study were enrolled through a virtual design, were aged about 18 to 100 years, and lived in under 25 United States geographic areas. To assign participants to cohorts, the prospective study relied on clinical history that participants themselves reported in a screening survey and a study questionnaire. ImmuneRACE Cohort 3 recovered participants were defined by two consecutive negative NP/OP PCR tests, healthcare professional clearance, or symptom resolution. Each participant in the prospective study had whole blood, serum and a nasopharyngeal or oropharyngeal swab collected by mobile phlebotomists. Over a roughly 2-month period, participants in the prospective study had the option of providing additional blood draws and questionnaires. Prospective study blood samples were shipped either frozen or at room temperature before DNA extraction. The immunoSEQ Assay, a bias-controlled multiplex PCR, was used to amplify TCRbeta CDR3 regions from genomic DNA. The paper's processing steps were these. Nucleated cell counts per sample were estimated from amplification of reference gene primers within the assay. To quantify the absolute abundance of each unique TCRbeta CDR3 rearrangement, sequence reads were collapsed and filtered. For each sample, productive Simpson clonality was calculated as the square root of Simpson's diversity index across productive rearrangements. TCRdb provides this immuneACCESS table in a form limited to in-frame rearrangements. Some clones are lacking; in checked studies, under half of them reflect an unresolved V gene, and why the rest are absent is not known. From that table come the V and J calls and clone size; the DNA was used to work out D and trimming. For this sample there are about 330,000 clones; roughly 87% appear just once. The ten top clones hold 1% of the sample.

Measured from the cysteine to the phenylalanine, the CDR3 is 15 residues long. The only DNA kept is the CDR3, 45 bases in frame from the first base. CDR1 and CDR2 are read off the germline V gene (reference sequence) as DFQATT and SNEGSKA. Trimmed from V: 3 bases; trimmed from J: 1 base; junction bases lacking a gene match: 4. As concerns this clone: Its cognate antigen has yet to be identified. It has no much larger one-base neighbor in the sample; base qualities were not kept.

The clonotype originates from a woman aged 30 to 39 who had recovered from COVID-19. This sequence uses TRBV20-1 and TRBJ1-5; 9 bases in the junction line up with TRBD1. The source material was PBMCs or T cells enriched from blood (not recorded which). The nucleotides are TGCAGTGCTAGTGCCGGGACAGGGAGCAATCAGCCCCAGCATTTT. It encodes CSASAGTGSNQPQHF.